Described below is a single T cell receptor beta chain sequence and its context. One end of the junction does not line up with germline, which may come from a read error. CDR1 is LNHDA and CDR2 is SQIVND in the germline V gene (reference sequence). This CDR3 comprises 17 residues. Method: immunoSEQ multiplex PCR; TCRdb's copy keeps in-frame clones and lacks some. The sample holds about 71,000 clones; around 97% are singletons and the top ten take 0.2% to 0.25%. This sample stems from a study of technical replicates of blood from several donors. Material: T cells isolated from PBMCs. This TCR came from a human donor in good health. The V gene is TRBV19, the J gene TRBJ1-2; tentatively, D is TRBD1 (6 bases). CDR3 residues: CASCILGHTDPNYGYTF. CDR3 bases: TGTGCCAGTTGTATATTGGGACACACAGACCCTAACTATGGCTACACCTTC. The complete variable domain, with remaining parts taken from reference TRBV19 and TRBJ1-2, reads DGGITQSPKYLFRKEGQNVTLSCEQNLNHDAMYWYRQDPGQGLRLIYYSQIVNDFQKGDIAEGYSVSREKKESFPLTVTSAQKNPTAFYLCASCILGHTDPNYGYTFGSGTRLTVV.